The 24 T cell receptor beta chains in this list originate from one sample, sequenced in a study of Graves' ophthalmopathy and Graves' hyperthyroidism. Researchers took RNA transcripts and amplified TCR beta CDR3 regions from them. A first-round RT-PCR used HTBI primers, followed by a second-round multiplex PCR. One entry per CDR3 protein results from TCRdb running MiXCR on the multiplex PCR reads. The sample includes fewer than 600,000 distinct CDR3 sequences, 14% of them seen just once. Sequenced: blood. Receptors were obtained from a woman aged 25 to 45 with Graves' ophthalmopathy.

In this sample, this clonotype turned up many times. V usage is TRBV28 and J usage is TRBJ2-7, with TRBD1 matching 9 bases. This CDR3 spans 17 amino acids. The J segment lost 3 bases and the V segment lost 3 bases, leaving 12 bases of the junction unmatched. Germline assignment: CDR1 MDHEN and CDR2 SYDVKM. The CDR3 sequence: CASSLPLSGTGLYEQYF. The DNA for the CDR3 is TGTGCCAGCAGTTTGCCTCTTTCCGGGACAGGGCTCTACGAGCAGTACTTC.

The sample holds many counts of this clonotype. CDR3 in amino acids: CASSDLSGETEAFF. CDR3 DNA sequence: TGTGCCAGCAGTGATCTCTCGGGGGAGACTGAAGCTTTCTTT. The rearrangement uses TRBV25-1 and TRBJ1-1; maybe TRBD1 (5 bases). With 3 bases removed from V and 5 bases from J, the gap between germline ends came to 13 bases. The CDR3 loop spans 14 amino acids. CDR1 is MGHDK, CDR2 SYGVNS, per germline.

This clonotype was recorded a few times. The chain is built from TRBV5-1 and TRBJ2-2; D call uncertain. CDR1 and CDR2 (germline): SGHRS, YFSETQ. V lost 0 bases, J lost 0 bases, and 9 bases lay in between. This CDR3 comprises 16 residues. In DNA, the CDR3 is TGCGCCAGCAGCTTGGGGGTCGGCGCGAACACCGGGGAGCTGTTTTTT. As protein: CASSLGVGANTGELFF.

This clonotype was detected many times. The chain has TRBV12-3 or TRBV12-4 and TRBJ1-1, with TRBD1 matching 10 bases. V shed 5 bases, J shed 4 bases, and the junction held 10 bases outside the gene matches. CDR3 length equals 16 residues. CDR3 sequence (DNA): TGTGCCAGCAGTCCCCATCCGGGACAGGGGATCACTGAAGCTTTCTTT. Residues: CASSPHPGQGITEAFF.

This clonotype came up a few times. The V call is TRBV20-1, the J call TRBJ1-6; the match to TRBD1 covers 11 bases. Trimming at V came to 5 bases and at J to 7 bases, leaving 10 bases not matched to a gene. Germline V gives CDR1 DFQATT, CDR2 SNEGSKA (reference sequence). The CDR3 spans 16 residues. This CDR3 is CSAGLPGQGENSPLHF. CDR3 bases: TGCAGTGCTGGCTTACCGGGACAGGGGGAAAATTCACCCCTCCACTTT.

On this clonotype: One junction end does not reproduce the germline sequence, and a read error may be involved. The chain has TRBV27 and TRBJ1-1; D unclear. The germline CDR1 and CDR2 sequences are MNHEY and SMNVEV (reference sequence). This CDR3 has 15 amino acids. In DNA, the CDR3 is TGTGCCAGCAGTTTGCTTGGACTGGGAAACACTGATGCTTTCTTT. This sequence encodes CASSLLGLGNTDAFF.

V gene TRBV6-1 combines with J gene TRBJ1-1; perhaps TRBD1 as D (5 bases). The CDR3 totals 15 residues. The ends were cut back, 3 bases at V and 1 base at J, with 12 bases in the middle. The germline gives CDR1 MNHNS, CDR2 SASEGT. The CDR3 spells CASSDGHQANTEAFF. CDR3 sequence (DNA): TGTGCCAGCAGTGACGGACATCAGGCGAACACTGAAGCTTTCTTT.

This clonotype was observed many times. The chain couples TRBV6-1 to TRBJ2-7, with 9 bases fitting TRBD1. CDR1 is MNHNS and CDR2 is SASEGT in the germline V gene. The ends lost 10 bases at V and 4 bases at J; junction bases unmatched: 5. This CDR3 is built from 12 residues. Written as DNA, the CDR3 is TGTGCCACACAGGGGGCTAATTACGAGCAGTACTTC. Amino acids: CATQGANYEQYF.

This clonotype was detected a few times. A much larger clone lies a single base off, so this may be a read error. This chain uses TRBV2 with TRBJ2-2; TRBD1 matches at 8 bases. Germline CDR1 is SNHLY and CDR2 is FYNNEI. This CDR3 has 16 residues. The CDR3 is CASSERTGSVTGELCF. In nucleotides, the CDR3 is TGTGCCAGCAGTGAAAGGACAGGGTCGGTCACCGGGGAGCTGTGTTTT.

This chain uses TRBV30 with TRBJ1-2, with 9 nucleotides matching TRBD1. V was pared by 5 bases and J by 4 bases, with 8 bases of the junction left unmatched. Germline-derived CDR1 and CDR2 are GTSNPN and SVGIG (reference sequence). CDR3 length equals 14 residues. CDR3 region: CAWVKQGASYGYTF. The DNA for the CDR3 is TGTGCCTGGGTAAAACAGGGGGCGTCCTATGGCTACACCTTC.

This clonotype was detected ten times or more. The V call is TRBV9, the J call TRBJ1-1, with TRBD1 matching 7 bases. Trimming at V came to 3 bases and at J to 0 bases, leaving 8 bases not matched to a gene. Germline V gene lookup returns CDR1 SGDLS and CDR2 YYNGEE. This CDR3 contains 16 residues. The CDR3: CASSADREGMNTEAFF. The CDR3 DNA follows: TGTGCCAGCAGCGCTGACAGGGAGGGTATGAACACTGAAGCTTTCTTT.

The sample holds many counts of this clonotype. V gene TRBV12-3 or TRBV12-4 combines with J gene TRBJ1-5; D is unclear. CDR3 length: 15 amino acids. V shed 4 bases and J shed 1 base, with 11 bases lying between them. The CDR3 bases are TGTGCCAGCAGTTCCTTGGACGGAAGCAATCAGCCCCAGCATTTT. It yields the protein CASSSLDGSNQPQHF.

This clonotype was seen ten or more times. This rearrangement joins TRBV20-1 to TRBJ1-2; possibly TRBD1 for D (5 bases). This CDR3 region has 12 residues. With 3 bases removed from V and 6 bases from J, the gap between germline ends came to 11 bases. Germline CDR1 DFQATT, CDR2 SNEGSKA (reference sequence). The CDR3 here is CSASPGLHGYTF. For the CDR3, the DNA is TGCAGTGCTAGCCCAGGGTTGCATGGCTACACCTTC.

Comments on this clonotype: A much larger clone is a single base away; this may be a read error. The rearrangement links TRBV27 to TRBJ2-7; perhaps D is TRBD1 or TRBD2 (6 bases each). Germline assignment: CDR1 MNHEY and CDR2 SMNVEV (reference sequence). The CDR3 runs to 15 residues. In DNA, the CDR3 is TGTGCCAGCAAAACCGGGGGCGGAGGGTACTACGAGCAGTGCTTC. This translates into CASKTGGGGYYEQCF.

The V call is TRBV30, the J call TRBJ1-5; 9 nucleotides align to TRBD1. This CDR3 spans 15 amino acids. Trimming took 0 bases from V and 5 from J; bases not matched to a gene: 5. Germline V gene sequence: CDR1 GTSNPN, CDR2 SVGIG (reference sequence). CDR3 sequence (DNA): TGTGCCTGGAGTGTAAACAGGGGGCCGCATCAGCCCCAGCATTTT. Amino acids: CAWSVNRGPHQPQHF.

On this clonotype: This clone may be a read error of a much larger clone one base away. This chain joins TRBV19 and TRBJ2-7; 9 positions agree with TRBD1. Germline V gene sequence: CDR1 LNHDA, CDR2 SQIVND (reference sequence). V shed 5 bases, J shed 4 bases, and the junction held 12 bases outside the gene matches. The CDR3 is made up of 16 amino acids. This CDR3 is CASSSRGTGNAYEQYF. CDR3 nucleotides: TGTGCCAGTAGTTCGAGAGGGACAGGGAATGCTTACGAGCAGTACTTC.

The chain couples TRBV11-1 to TRBJ1-1; possibly TRBD1 for D (6 bases). The germline V gene has CDR1 SGHAT and CDR2 FQDESV (reference sequence). Trimming pared 6 bases from V and 1 base from J, leaving 18 bases between. The CDR3 loop spans 16 amino acids. In nucleotides, the CDR3 is TGTGCCAGCAGGGCGGGGGCTCAGGACAGGAACACTGAAGCTTTCTTT. It yields the protein CASRAGAQDRNTEAFF. Looking up the rest from reference TRBV11-1 and TRBJ1-1 gives the full variable domain: EAEVAQSPRYKITEKSQAVAFWCDPISGHATLYWYRQILGQGPELLVQFQDESVVDDSQLPKDRFSAERLKGVDSTLKIQPAELGDSAMYLCASRAGAQDRNTEAFFGQGTRLTVV.

This clonotype was seen many times. Relative to the germline gene, one junction end is altered; a read error may explain this. The chain couples TRBV28 to TRBJ2-4; possible D gene TRBD2, 5 bases. The CDR3 contains 15 residues. Germline-derived CDR1 and CDR2 are MDHEN and SYDVKM. In DNA, the CDR3 is TGTGCCAGCAGCCGATGGGGAGACATAAAAAACATTAAGTACTTC. Its translation is CASSRWGDIKNIKYF.

This clonotype was detected many times. The chain employs TRBV6-5 and TRBJ1-2; TRBD1 aligns across 8 bases. With 0 bases clipped from V and 8 bases from J, the junction kept 8 bases outside the gene matches. Looked up from germline, CDR1 is MNHEY and CDR2 is SVGAGI. The CDR3 length is 15 residues. The CDR3 DNA is TGTGCCAGCAGTTACTCTGGGTCAGGGGGCGGCGGCTACACCTTC. Residues: CASSYSGSGGGGYTF.

This chain joins TRBV6-1 and TRBJ2-2; 10 positions match TRBD2. The CDR3 contains 18 residues. V lost 1 base to trimming and J lost 2 bases; unmatched junction nucleotides: 7. Germline CDR1 is MNHNS and CDR2 is SASEGT. The CDR3 spells CASSEVPSGGVNTGELFF. CDR3 in DNA: TGTGCCAGCAGTGAAGTCCCGAGCGGGGGGGTAAACACCGGGGAGCTGTTTTTT.

A remark on this clonotype: Just one base apart from a much larger clone, this may be a read error. The chain has TRBV20-1 and TRBJ2-1; perhaps TRBD2 as D (5 bases). The CDR3 contains 15 residues. Germline CDR1 DFQATT, CDR2 SNEGSKA (reference sequence). This CDR3 is CSASTLASSYNERFF. In DNA form, the CDR3 reads TGCAGTGCTAGCACTCTAGCCAGCTCCTACAATGAGCGGTTCTTC.

Many counts were recorded for this clonotype. V usage is TRBV28 and J usage is TRBJ1-1; 12 positions match TRBD1. The ends lost 6 bases at V and 5 bases at J; junction bases unmatched: 10. The germline gives CDR1 MDHEN, CDR2 SYDVKM. The CDR3 is 16 amino acids. DNA for the CDR3: TGTGCCAGCAGCACCGGGACAGGGGGCTCGAAGACTGAAGCTTTCTTT. Its protein is CASSTGTGGSKTEAFF.

The sample holds many counts of this clonotype. The V and J genes are TRBV30 and TRBJ1-1, with unresolved D. CDR1 is GTSNPN and CDR2 is SVGIG in the germline V gene (reference sequence). This CDR3 spans 13 amino acids. Trimming removed 0 bases from V and 1 base from J, with 6 bases in between. The chain's CDR3 is CAWSVAGNTEAFF. CDR3 nucleotides: TGTGCCTGGAGTGTTGCAGGGAACACTGAAGCTTTCTTT.

Remarks on this clonotype: One end of the junction varies from germline; a read error may be responsible. The gene calls are TRBV6-2 or TRBV6-3 and TRBJ2-2, with a tentative D call TRBD1 (5 bases). From germline, CDR1 is MNHEY and CDR2 SVGEGT. The CDR3 covers 13 residues. The CDR3, as DNA: TGTACCAGCAGTAGGCAGGGAACCGGGGAGCTGTTTTTT. Amino acid sequence: CTSSRQGTGELFF.